Listed below are T cell receptor beta chains from one sample, sequenced in a study of T cells in Graves' hyperthyroidism and ophthalmopathy. TCRdb re-called the multiplex PCR reads with MiXCR, one entry per CDR3 protein. The table includes about 350,000 distinct CDR3 sequences, 11% to 15% detected once. Sequencing used blood. Every receptor here comes from a woman aged 25 to 39 with Graves' hyperthyroidism. CDR3s include the opening cysteine and the closing phenylalanine or tryptophan. A D gene is named only where the DNA matches it firmly. Clone sizes are given selectively: once, few, many, or a class where the clone is expanded.

D gene: -
V gene: TRBV6-1
J gene: TRBJ2-7
clone size: -
CDR3 DNA: TGTGCCAGCAGTCCGGACGACTCCTACGAGCAGTACTTC
CDR3 protein: CASSPDDSYEQYF

D gene: -
V gene: TRBV9
J gene: TRBJ2-7
clone size: -
CDR3 DNA: TGTGCCAGCAGCGTAGACGGGTCGGGCTCGTCCTACGAGCAGTACTTC
CDR3 protein: CASSVDGSGSSYEQYF

D gene: TRBD2
V gene: TRBV7-8
J gene: TRBJ2-5
clone size: few
CDR3 DNA: TGTGCCAGCAGCTACGGGACTAGCCCAGACCAAGAGACCCAGTACTTC
CDR3 protein: CASSYGTSPDQETQYF

D gene: TRBD2
V gene: TRBV28
J gene: TRBJ2-2
clone size: -
CDR3 DNA: TGTGCCAGCAGTTTAATGACTAGCGGGAGGGAGCTGTTTTTT
CDR3 protein: CASSLMTSGRELFF

D gene: -
V gene: TRBV6-1
J gene: TRBJ2-3
clone size: few
CDR3 DNA: TGTGCCAGCAGAGAGAGTAGGACGCAGTATTTT
CDR3 protein: CASRESRTQYF

D gene: -
V gene: TRBV20-1
J gene: TRBJ2-5
clone size: few
CDR3 DNA: TGCAGTGCTAGGGACCAAGAGACCCAGTACTTC
CDR3 protein: CSARDQETQYF

D gene: -
V gene: TRBV6-2/TRBV6-3
J gene: TRBJ1-6
clone size: -
CDR3 DNA: TGTGCCAGCAAAGATTCCGTGCAGGGGTTAAGTTCACCCCTCCACTTT
CDR3 protein: CASKDSVQGLSSPLHF

D gene: TRBD1
V gene: TRBV10-3
J gene: TRBJ2-5
clone size: few
CDR3 DNA: TGTGCCATCAGGGGACAGACCGAGACCCAGTACTTC
CDR3 protein: CAIRGQTETQYF

D gene: TRBD2
V gene: TRBV6-2/TRBV6-3
J gene: TRBJ2-5
clone size: few
CDR3 DNA: TGTGCCAGCAGTTACCAGTTGCTAGCGGAAGGGTCGCAAGAGACCCAGTACTTC
CDR3 protein: CASSYQLLAEGSQETQYF

D gene: -
V gene: TRBV18
J gene: TRBJ2-1
clone size: few
CDR3 DNA: TGTGCCAGCTCACCACCGGGGTTGAAGCAGTTCTTC
CDR3 protein: CASSPPGLKQFF

D gene: TRBD1
V gene: TRBV3-1
J gene: TRBJ1-2
clone size: -
CDR3 DNA: TGTGCCAGCAGTGACCCGGGACAGGGTCAAGGAGGCTACACCTTC
CDR3 protein: CASSDPGQGQGGYTF

D gene: -
V gene: TRBV6-1
J gene: TRBJ2-5
clone size: few
CDR3 DNA: TGTGCCAGCAGTTTCCCCGACTCCCAAGAGACCCAGTACTTC
CDR3 protein: CASSFPDSQETQYF

D gene: TRBD1
V gene: TRBV28
J gene: TRBJ1-2
clone size: many
CDR3 DNA: TGTGCCAGCAGTTTCGGGGACAGGTCTAACTATGGCTACACCTTC
CDR3 protein: CASSFGDRSNYGYTF

D gene: TRBD2
V gene: TRBV20-1
J gene: TRBJ2-2
clone size: -
CDR3 DNA: TGCAGTGCTAGAGTCCCAGCGGGAGGTCGTACCGGGGAGCTGTTTTTT
CDR3 protein: CSARVPAGGRTGELFF

D gene: TRBD2
V gene: TRBV7-2
J gene: TRBJ2-7
clone size: -
CDR3 DNA: TGTGCCAGCAGCTCACCGGGACTAGCGGGATACGAGCAGTACTTC
CDR3 protein: CASSSPGLAGYEQYF

D gene: -
V gene: TRBV7-2
J gene: TRBJ2-1
clone size: -
CDR3 DNA: TGTGCCAGCAGCCTAGTAGGGCGCGGGAACAATGAGCAGTTCTTC
CDR3 protein: CASSLVGRGNNEQFF

D gene: -
V gene: TRBV20-1
J gene: TRBJ1-1
clone size: many
CDR3 DNA: TGCAGTGCTAGAGTTTACGGGGTCACTGAAGCTTTCTTT
CDR3 protein: CSARVYGVTEAFF

D gene: -
V gene: TRBV28
J gene: TRBJ1-5
clone size: many
CDR3 DNA: TGTGCCAGTATAGGACGGACTTTAAATCAGCCCCAGCATTTT
CDR3 protein: CASIGRTLNQPQHF

D gene: TRBD1
V gene: TRBV6-2/TRBV6-3
J gene: TRBJ2-2
clone size: -
CDR3 DNA: TGTGCCAGCAGCTCAATGACGACAGGGGGCAATACCGGGGAGCTGTTTTTT
CDR3 protein: CASSSMTTGGNTGELFF

D gene: -
V gene: TRBV11-2
J gene: TRBJ2-7
clone size: many
CDR3 DNA: TGTGCCAGCAGCTTAGCGGGAGGACAGCGCGAGCAGTACTTC
CDR3 protein: CASSLAGGQREQYF

D gene: TRBD2
V gene: TRBV15
J gene: TRBJ2-5
clone size: -
CDR3 DNA: TGTGCCACCAGCGGACGACTAGCGGAAGGGGACGAGACCCAGTACTTC
CDR3 protein: CATSGRLAEGDETQYF

D gene: -
V gene: TRBV28
J gene: TRBJ2-3
clone size: many
CDR3 DNA: TGTGCCAGCACCTATGACACCTCCCAGCGTGGTACGCAGTATTTT
CDR3 protein: CASTYDTSQRGTQYF

D gene: -
V gene: TRBV29-1
J gene: TRBJ1-2
clone size: few
CDR3 DNA: TGCAGCGTTGTGGGGTCTTACCCTAACTATGGCTACACCTTC
CDR3 protein: CSVVGSYPNYGYTF

D gene: -
V gene: TRBV30
J gene: TRBJ2-5
clone size: few
CDR3 DNA: TGTGCCTGGTCTGACCTCCCACACCAAGAGACCCAGTACTTC
CDR3 protein: CAWSDLPHQETQYF

D gene: -
V gene: TRBV11-1
J gene: TRBJ2-1
clone size: many
CDR3 DNA: TGTGCCAGCAGCTTCCGGGCCTCGAACTCCTACAATGAGCAGTTCTTC
CDR3 protein: CASSFRASNSYNEQFF

D gene: -
V gene: TRBV28
J gene: TRBJ1-2
clone size: many
CDR3 DNA: TGTGCCAGCAGTTTTTACAGAAGTTATGGCTACACCTTC
CDR3 protein: CASSFYRSYGYTF

D gene: -
V gene: TRBV5-6
J gene: TRBJ2-5
clone size: few
CDR3 DNA: TGTGCCAGCAGCTCGGCCGTCCGGGCCTCTCAAGAGACCCAGTACTTC
CDR3 protein: CASSSAVRASQETQYF

D gene: TRBD2
V gene: TRBV12-3/TRBV12-4
J gene: TRBJ2-2
clone size: -
CDR3 DNA: TGTGCCAGCAGGACGACTAGCGGGATAAGCACCGGGGAGCTGTTTTTT
CDR3 protein: CASRTTSGISTGELFF

D gene: -
V gene: TRBV14
J gene: TRBJ2-3
clone size: many
CDR3 DNA: TGTGCCAGCAGCCTCCGGGGCCCTGGAGGCACAGATACGCAGTATTTT
CDR3 protein: CASSLRGPGGTDTQYF

D gene: -
V gene: TRBV27
J gene: TRBJ1-2
clone size: many
CDR3 DNA: TGTGCCAGCAGCCCCACCGATGCCGCGGCGGGGTCTAACTATGGCTACACCTTC
CDR3 protein: CASSPTDAAAGSNYGYTF

D gene: TRBD2
V gene: TRBV20-1
J gene: TRBJ2-1
clone size: few
CDR3 DNA: TGCAGTGCTTTAGCGGGAGGCGATGAGCAGTTCTTC
CDR3 protein: CSALAGGDEQFF